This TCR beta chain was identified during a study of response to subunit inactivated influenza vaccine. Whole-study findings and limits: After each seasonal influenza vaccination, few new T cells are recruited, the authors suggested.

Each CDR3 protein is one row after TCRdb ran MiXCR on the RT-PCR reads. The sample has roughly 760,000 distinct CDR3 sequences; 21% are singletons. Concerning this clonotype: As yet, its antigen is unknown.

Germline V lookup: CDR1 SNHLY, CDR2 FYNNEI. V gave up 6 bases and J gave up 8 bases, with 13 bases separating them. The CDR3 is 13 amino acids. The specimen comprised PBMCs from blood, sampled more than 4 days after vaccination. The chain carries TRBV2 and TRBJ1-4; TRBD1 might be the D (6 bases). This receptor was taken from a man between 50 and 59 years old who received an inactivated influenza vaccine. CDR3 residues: CASRNTGYEKLFF. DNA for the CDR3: TGTGCCAGCAGAAATACAGGGTACGAAAAACTGTTTTTT.